This TCR beta chain stems from a study of a mutant IDH1 vaccine in newly diagnosed glioma (dated by TCRdb to the early 2020s). With regard to the full study: Patients were given eight vaccinations, in weeks 1, 3, 5, 7, 11, 15, 19 and 23, which matched visits V03 through V10. In the chemotherapy-containing groups, vaccination started alongside temozolomide cycles, whereas in patients who had radiotherapy alone it started 4-6 weeks after radiotherapy. Of the approximately 35 treated patients, approximately 60% were male and approximately 38% were female, and a mean age of roughly 41 years was recorded. Before enrollment, most patients had been given radiochemotherapy with temozolomide as standard therapy, while the rest had received either radiotherapy alone or temozolomide alone. Six visits were used for peripheral blood collection: V03 (baseline), V05, V07, V10, V12 and V13. Longitudinal TCRB deep sequencing was done for 25 to 30 treated patients, wherever samples were available for exploratory analyses. Results and caveats for the whole study, not just this receptor: PBMC samples for TCRB deep sequencing were selected based on availability. It was noted by the authors that analyses of patient blood samples could not be reproduced owing to sample limitations. Immune responses induced by the vaccine were seen in 90% to 95% of patients across multiple MHC alleles. Pseudoprogression appeared unrelated to alterations in the top peripheral T cell clonotypes detected by TCRB sequencing.

Read against the paper, the sample's time point label means: week 23, last vaccination. Each vaccine dose was 300 ug of a 20-mer mutant IDH1 peptide in Montanide, given subcutaneously with topical imiquimod. Donors had newly diagnosed WHO grade 3 or 4 IDH1-mutant astrocytomas with loss of nuclear ATRX. The samples were drawn from NOA16, a multicentre, single-arm, open-label phase I trial in Germany that tested a mutant IDH1 peptide vaccine in humans for the first time. Genomic DNA for TCRB sequencing was extracted from EDTA blood using the DNeasy Blood and Tissue Kit. This clone is a singleton in its sample. Its specific antigen is unknown. Base qualities are missing; no much larger clone stands one base away. CDR1 SGHRS and CDR2 YFSETQ were looked up in the germline V gene. V is cut by 0 bases and J by 10 bases, and the space between the germline ends is 11 bases. From the cysteine through the phenylalanine, the CDR3 covers 13 amino acids. Kept here is only the CDR3 DNA, which spans 39 bases and is read in frame from base 1.

Libraries were built with the immunoSEQ multiplex PCR assay. Following the manufacturer's protocol, the hsTCRB Kit was used to amplify rearranged TCR beta chain sequences. TCRB libraries were sequenced on an Illumina MiSeq. From the authors' description of their analysis: The kit vendor's proprietary platform handled demultiplexing, trimming and gene mapping. The source is immuneACCESS, and TCRdb retained only in-frame sequences with V and J called. Part of the clones is not carried over; for the studies checked, unresolved V genes explain less than half of this, and the remainder is unexplained. That table gives V, J and clone size, and the DNA gave D and trimming. This sample holds 35,000 to 45,000 clones; more than 60% were observed only once. The ten largest clones represent about 6.3% of the sample.

This clonotype was sampled from a woman aged 40 to 50 with glioma. Some clones in this sample may be carry-over from other donors' samples. The sequencing here drew on PBMCs, taken from a glioma patient whose treatment included an IDH1 peptide vaccine. Recombination linked TRBV5-1 to TRBJ2-1; no D gene can be assigned with confidence. The CDR3 corresponds to CASSLAGGQEQFF. In nucleotide form, the sequence is TGCGCCAGCAGCTTGGCTGGCGGCCAAGAGCAGTTCTTC.